This T cell receptor beta chain was obtained from a study of T cells expressing NK-cell markers. TCRdb re-analyzed the 5' RACE reads; it lists each CDR3 protein once, without DNA. Recorded for this sample: 440,000 or so distinct CDR3 sequences. This CDR3 has 15 amino acids. The V gene's germline CDR1 is LNHDA and CDR2 SQIVND (reference sequence). The gene calls are TRBV19 and TRBJ2-5; TCRdb indicates TRBD1, and absent DNA this call remains unverified. The TCR sequence derives from a woman between 18 and 70 years old in good health. The specimen was blood T cells: a sorted CD56 or NKG2C T cell subset, CD4+ or CD8+ T cells, or bulk PBMC T cells (not recorded which). CDR3 sequence: CASSIGTGSQETQYF.